This T cell receptor beta chain was recovered during a study of T cells in Graves' hyperthyroidism and ophthalmopathy. Overall study context: Initial diagnosis, before any treatment, was when peripheral blood was collected.

CDR3 length: 14 residues. The germline V gene has CDR1 GTSNPN and CDR2 SVGIG (reference sequence). With 7 bases removed from V and 4 bases from J, the gap between germline ends came to 19 bases. This clonotype was seen repeatedly, ten times or more. The source material, RNA transcripts, was used to amplify TCR beta CDR3 regions. When the TCR CDR3 underwent first-round RT-PCR, the HTBI primer set was used. TCRdb independently ran MiXCR on the multiplex PCR reads; one entry per CDR3 protein. The repertoire holds about 600,000 distinct CDR3 sequences, with about 14% as singletons. The chain has TRBV30 and TRBJ1-1; D gene ambiguous. Sequencing was done on a sample of blood. The origin of this receptor is a woman in her late teens or twenties with Graves' ophthalmopathy. DNA for the CDR3: TGTGCCTCAACCAACGTGGCGTCGGGCACTGAAGCTTTCTTT. This codes for CASTNVASGTEAFF.